This T cell receptor (beta chain) was sequenced for a study of blood T cell repertoires in COVID-19. Looking at the study overall: Material from acute and convalescent COVID-19 was sourced from the United States, Italy and Spain. Sources were T cells, B-cell-depleted T cells, or PBMCs; the material itself was cDNA or gDNA.

Sequenced by immunoSEQ multiplex PCR; TCRdb stores in-frame clones only, minus some. This table holds 200,000 to 250,000 clones, 70% to 85% found once. Participants' reported clinical history set cohort assignment. Recovered status in Cohort 3 required two negative PCRs, clearance, or symptom resolution. Germline CDR1 and CDR2: MDHEN and SYDVKM. V was pared by 6 bases and J by 4 bases, with 18 bases of the junction left unmatched. The CDR3 runs to 18 residues. This receptor was taken from a man aged 35 to 55 who had recovered from COVID-19. What was sequenced was PBMCs or T cells enriched from blood (not recorded which). J is TRBJ2-5 and V is TRBV28, with TRBD2 matching over 9 bases. CDR3 region: CASSQYAGGRAVRETQYF. The CDR3, as DNA: TGTGCCAGCAGCCAGTATGCCGGCGGGAGGGCCGTCCGAGAGACCCAGTACTTC.